This is a list of T cell receptor beta chains from one sample in a study of T cells in Graves' hyperthyroidism and ophthalmopathy. One entry per CDR3 protein, called by TCRdb with MiXCR from the multiplex PCR reads. This table holds a few hundred thousand distinct CDR3 sequences, roughly an eighth found once. The specimen was blood. Every receptor here comes from a woman aged 18-35 years with Graves' hyperthyroidism. Both conserved end residues are part of each CDR3. The D gene is left open where the match is weak. Size is stated for part of the rows, as once, few or many counts, or as a class when the clone is expanded.

TRBV20-1	NA	many	TRBJ1-4	CSASLGEKLFF	TGCAGTGCTAGTTTGGGTGAAAAACTGTTTTTT
TRBV18	NA	NA	TRBJ2-5	CASSPPEQETQYF	TGTGCCAGCTCACCCCCGGAGCAAGAGACCCAGTACTTC
TRBV10-3	TRBD1	many	TRBJ2-1	CAISGGTGWYEQFF	TGTGCCATCAGTGGTGGGACAGGGTGGTATGAGCAGTTCTTC
TRBV19	TRBD2	NA	TRBJ2-3	CASSIGLGLLSTDTQYF	TGTGCCAGTAGTATAGGCCTGGGACTATTGAGCACAGATACGCAGTATTTT
TRBV20-1	TRBD1	NA	TRBJ1-1	CSARRDSLMNTEAFF	TGCAGTGCCCGAAGGGACAGCCTTATGAACACTGAAGCTTTCTTT
TRBV10-3	NA	NA	TRBJ1-6	CATTSQPEFSPLHF	TGTGCCACTACGAGCCAACCCGAATTTTCACCCCTCCACTTT
TRBV14	TRBD1	many	TRBJ2-1	CASSHRDRAYNEQFF	TGTGCCAGCAGCCACCGGGACAGGGCCTACAATGAGCAGTTCTTC
TRBV12-3/TRBV12-4	NA	many	TRBJ1-6	CASSDRVGFPSYNSPLHF	TGTGCCAGCAGTGACCGTGTGGGTTTTCCCTCCTATAATTCACCCCTCCACTTT
TRBV28	NA	many	TRBJ2-5	CASRNNGGNLETQYF	TGTGCCAGCAGGAACAATGGGGGGAATCTAGAGACCCAGTACTTC
TRBV29-1	NA	few	TRBJ1-2	CSGQGPYGYTF	TGCAGCGGCCAGGGGCCCTATGGCTACACCTTC
TRBV6-5	TRBD1	many	TRBJ2-1	CASSSTTGGVNNEQFF	TGTGCCAGCAGTTCCACGACAGGGGGCGTAAACAATGAGCAGTTCTTC
TRBV10-3	NA	many	TRBJ2-1	CAISDHRNPPYNEQFF	TGTGCCATCAGTGATCACAGGAACCCTCCCTACAATGAGCAGTTCTTC
TRBV5-1	NA	NA	TRBJ1-1	CASRPPRGNTEAFF	TGCGCCAGCAGACCGCCCAGGGGGAACACTGAAGCTTTCTTT
TRBV12-3/TRBV12-4	TRBD2	many	TRBJ2-1	CASTNMGLAGHNEQFF	TGTGCCAGCACGAACATGGGGCTAGCGGGCCACAATGAGCAGTTCTTC
TRBV13	TRBD1	few	TRBJ2-2	CASRSGTGGTGELFF	TGTGCCAGCAGGTCCGGGACAGGGGGCACCGGGGAGCTGTTTTTT
TRBV27	NA	many	TRBJ2-7	CASRGTGPSYEQYF	TGTGCCAGCAGGGGGACGGGACCCAGCTACGAGCAGTACTTC
TRBV6-2/TRBV6-3	TRBD2	NA	TRBJ2-1	CASSYFAGDNNEQFF	TGTGCCAGCAGTTACTTTGCGGGAGATAACAATGAGCAGTTCTTC
TRBV28	NA	many	TRBJ1-2	CASSGLTGSENGYTF	TGTGCCAGCAGCGGACTGACAGGTTCGGAGAATGGCTACACCTTC
TRBV15	NA	many	TRBJ1-2	CATSRPEGHGQGGYTF	TGTGCCACCAGCAGACCAGAGGGGCATGGGCAGGGTGGCTACACCTTC
TRBV10-3	NA	many	TRBJ2-3	CAISEKDTQYF	TGTGCCATCAGTGAAAAAGATACGCAGTATTTT
TRBV11-2	TRBD1	many	TRBJ1-1	CASSYGQGPNTEAFF	TGTGCCAGCAGCTATGGACAGGGACCGAACACTGAAGCTTTCTTT
TRBV24-1	NA	many	TRBJ1-2	CATSDNVDYGYTF	TGTGCCACCAGTGACAACGTGGACTATGGCTACACCTTC
TRBV6-4	TRBD1	NA	TRBJ1-4	CASSDSRQGPTNEKLFF	TGTGCCAGCAGTGACTCGAGACAGGGACCAACTAATGAAAAACTGTTTTTT
TRBV7-9	NA	NA	TRBJ1-1	CASNGLMNTEAFF	TGTGCCAGCAATGGACTAATGAACACTGAAGCTTTCTTT